A selection of T cell receptor beta chains follows, all from one sample in a study of cytomegalovirus exposure and HLA in healthy donors. This table comes from immunoSEQ multiplex PCR, and its TCRdb copy is limited to in-frame clones, with some not included. The table shows about 170,000 clones, with around 80% occurring only once. Specimen: PBMCs. Every receptor here comes from a male donor in good health and CMV-seronegative. Each CDR3 is given without its conserved first and last residue.

CDR3: AGQGDSYGYT
J: TRBJ1-2
V: TRBV7-9

CDR3: ASSRTSGAYNEQF
J: TRBJ2-1
V: TRBV5-4

CDR3: ASSFTGLGDTQY
J: TRBJ2-3
V: TRBV5-1

CDR3: ASSILRQNSNQPQH
J: TRBJ1-5
V: TRBV19

CDR3: ASRKNSGNTEAF
J: TRBJ1-1
V: TRBV6-1

CDR3: ASSLVFLSGNQPQH
J: TRBJ1-5
V: TRBV5-8

CDR3: ASSFGQGGGETQY
J: TRBJ2-5
V: TRBV5-1

CDR3: ASVKGQVNTEAF
J: TRBJ1-1
V: TRBV7-9

CDR3: ASSLGGNGYT
J: TRBJ1-2
V: TRBV5-4

CDR3: ASSLGGGYEQY
J: TRBJ2-7
V: TRBV7-2

CDR3: ASSFGPGLEQY
J: TRBJ2-7
V: TRBV5-4

CDR3: ASSLARGQIYNEQF
J: TRBJ2-1
V: TRBV5-1

CDR3: AWSGGTEYEQY
J: NA
V: TRBV30

CDR3: ASSLGAEETQY
J: TRBJ2-5
V: TRBV7-9

CDR3: ASSYLEGPGRETQY
J: TRBJ2-5
V: TRBV6-6

CDR3: ASSLYGRPTYNSPLH
J: TRBJ1-6
V: TRBV7-2

CDR3: ASSHLVPGQGTNYGYT
J: TRBJ1-2
V: TRBV4-1

CDR3: ASSPYSGPYEQY
J: TRBJ2-7
V: TRBV5-4

CDR3: ASGLVRTGPNEKLF
J: TRBJ1-4
V: TRBV12-5

CDR3: ASSLDKSSYEQY
J: TRBJ2-7
V: TRBV5-1

CDR3: ASSPGLNYGYT
J: TRBJ1-2
V: TRBV2

CDR3: ASSQESVERGGTQY
J: TRBJ2-5
V: TRBV4-2

CDR3: ASTRVHEQY
J: TRBJ2-7
V: TRBV6-1

CDR3: ASSESQGQDYGYT
J: TRBJ1-2
V: TRBV7-2

CDR3: ASSRYEQENTEAF
J: TRBJ1-1
V: TRBV5-1

CDR3: ASSIEGGVFTQY
J: TRBJ2-5
V: TRBV19

CDR3: ASSLGAGGEQY
J: TRBJ2-7
V: TRBV5-1

CDR3: ASSFNRDSAYEQY
J: TRBJ2-7
V: TRBV7-2

CDR3: ASKAGQALIYEQY
J: TRBJ2-7
V: TRBV2

CDR3: ASRDRGNSPLH
J: TRBJ1-6
V: TRBV7-9

CDR3: ASSVGHLGDEQF
J: TRBJ2-1
V: TRBV5-1

CDR3: ASAARDRGHNEQF
J: TRBJ2-1
V: TRBV11-2

CDR3: ASSFGAGSYGTGYEQY
J: TRBJ2-7
V: TRBV7-9

CDR3: ASSHPAGGGNIQY
J: TRBJ2-4
V: TRBV4-1

CDR3: ASSDRTGRYGYT
J: TRBJ1-2
V: TRBV25-1

CDR3: ASSTAGGNEKLF
J: TRBJ1-4
V: TRBV18

CDR3: ASSLYGAEETQY
J: TRBJ2-5
V: TRBV5-1